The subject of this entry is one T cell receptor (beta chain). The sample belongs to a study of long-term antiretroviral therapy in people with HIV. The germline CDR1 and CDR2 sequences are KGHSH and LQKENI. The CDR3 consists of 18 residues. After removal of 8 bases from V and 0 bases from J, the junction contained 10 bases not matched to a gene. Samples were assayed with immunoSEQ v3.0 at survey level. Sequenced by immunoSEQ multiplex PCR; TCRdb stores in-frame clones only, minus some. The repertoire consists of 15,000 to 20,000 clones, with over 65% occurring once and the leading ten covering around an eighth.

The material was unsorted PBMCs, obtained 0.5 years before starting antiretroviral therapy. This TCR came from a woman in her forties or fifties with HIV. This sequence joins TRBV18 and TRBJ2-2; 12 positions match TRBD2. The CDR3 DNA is TGTGCCAGCCTAGAAACCGGGACTAGCGGGTCGAACACCGGGGAGCTGTTTTTT. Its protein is CASLETGTSGSNTGELFF.